These 11 T cell receptor beta chains originate from one sample sequenced in a study of cytomegalovirus exposure and HLA in healthy donors. Vbeta (60) and Jbeta (13) primers were used in the PCR. Generated by immunoSEQ multiplex PCR, the TCRdb table keeps only in-frame clones and is missing some. The sample has more than 150,000 clones, around three quarters seen once; the top ten hold roughly 2.5%. The sequenced material came from PBMCs. The receptors originated from a woman younger than 45 in good health and CMV-seropositive.

The table lists this clone with a few counts. The chain joins TRBV11-3 to TRBJ2-7; 8 bases fit TRBD2. The junction had 7 bases not matched to a gene; V was cut back by 3 bases and J by 3 bases. This CDR3 is built from 15 residues. In germline, CDR1 is SGHNT, CDR2 YENEEA. The CDR3 loop reads CASSLGRGGNYEQYF. CDR3 coding DNA: TGTGCCAGCAGCTTGGGTCGGGGGGGAAACTACGAGCAGTACTTC. The full variable domain, with the rest looked up from reference TRBV11-3 and TRBJ2-7, is EAGVVQSPRYKIIEKKQPVAFWCNPISGHNTLYWYLQNLGQGPELLIRYENEEAVDDSQLPKDRFSAERLKGVDSTLKIQPAELGDSAVYLCASSLGRGGNYEQYFGPGTRLTVT.

This clone appeared a few times. This rearrangement joins TRBV7-9 to TRBJ2-1; 9 bases are a match to TRBD1. With 5 bases clipped from V and 5 bases from J, the junction kept 7 bases outside the gene matches. Germline assignment: CDR1 SEHNR and CDR2 FQNEAQ (reference sequence). The CDR3 is made up of 15 amino acids. As DNA, the CDR3 is TGTGCCAGCAGCGTAGGACAGGGGATGAACAATGAGCAGTTCTTC. Amino acid sequence: CASSVGQGMNNEQFF.

The chain links TRBV5-1 to TRBJ2-3; 7 nucleotides agree with TRBD1. CDR3 length: 15 residues. The junction had 5 bases not matched to a gene; V was cut back by 3 bases and J by 1 base. Germline V gene sequence: CDR1 SGHRS, CDR2 YFSETQ. The chain's CDR3 is CASSSGQEGTDTQYF. The CDR3 nucleotides read TGCGCCAGCAGCTCAGGACAGGAGGGCACAGATACGCAGTATTTT.

This clone was recorded once. This chain joins TRBV18 and TRBJ1-6, with D tentatively TRBD1 (5 bases). CDR1 KGHSH and CDR2 LQKENI come from the germline V gene. CDR3 length: 14 residues. V lost 1 base and J lost 8, with 9 bases in between. This chain's CDR3 is CASSPRTRDSPLHF. CDR3 DNA: TGTGCCAGCTCACCACGGACCAGGGATTCACCCCTCCACTTT.

The chain couples TRBV6-4 to TRBJ1-1; 8 nucleotides agree with TRBD1. There are 14 residues in the CDR3. V was pared by 6 bases and J by 0 bases, with 3 bases of the junction left unmatched. Germline CDR1 and CDR2: MRHNA and SNTAGT. The CDR3 loop reads CASRADRVNTEAFF. The CDR3 DNA follows: TGTGCCAGCAGGGCGGACAGGGTGAACACTGAAGCTTTCTTT.

Concerning this clone itself: A read error may account for a junction end that differs from germline. Other DNA sequences in the same sample also yield this CDR3. This chain connects TRBV4-2 to TRBJ2-7, with D maybe TRBD1 (5 bases). The CDR3 consists of 14 residues. Germline V gives CDR1 LGHNA, CDR2 YNFKEQ. For the CDR3, the DNA is TGTGCAAGCAGCCAAGGTGTTCAAGGGGCCGAGCAGTACTTC. Amino acids: CASSQGVQGAEQYF.

The CDR3 nucleotides are TGCGCCAGCAGCCGAACAGGGATTTACGAGCAGTACTTC. This gives the protein CASSRTGIYEQYF. V gene TRBV4-1 combines with J gene TRBJ2-7, with D perhaps TRBD1 (6 bases). CDR3 length: 13 amino acids. Trimming shortened V by 4 bases and J by 4 bases, and 11 bases separated the two germline ends. CDR1 MGHRA and CDR2 YSYEKL come from the germline V gene.

The chain is built from TRBV11-2 and TRBJ2-3; 8 positions match TRBD1. This CDR3 is 15 amino acids long. Germline V gene sequence: CDR1 SGHAT, CDR2 FQNNGV. Losses at the gene ends were 5 bases for V and 2 bases for J; bases not matched to a gene: 6. The CDR3, as DNA: TGTGCCAGCAGCCAGGACAGGGTAACCACAGATACGCAGTATTTT. Translated, it gives CASSQDRVTTDTQYF.

The rearrangement uses TRBV11-3 and TRBJ2-1; D uncertain. Between the trimmed V and J ends, which lost 1 base and 0 bases, there was a span of 7 bases. This CDR3 is 15 amino acids long. Germline lookup yields CDR1 SGHNT and CDR2 YENEEA. The CDR3: CASSLAPSSYNEQFF. CDR3 in DNA: TGTGCCAGCAGCTTAGCACCGAGCTCCTACAATGAGCAGTTCTTC.

CDR3 bases: TGTGCCAGCAGCTTAGCCGGGACACACCAAGAGACCCAGTACTTC. Translated, it gives CASSLAGTHQETQYF. This chain links TRBV7-7 with TRBJ2-5; maybe TRBD1 (6 bases). This CDR3 has 15 amino acids. In germline, CDR1 is SSHAT, CDR2 FNYEAQ (reference sequence). Trimming took off 0 bases at V and 0 bases at J, with 8 bases between the two ends.

This chain uses TRBV28 with TRBJ2-2; tentatively, D is TRBD2 (5 bases). This CDR3 region has 13 residues. The germline gives CDR1 MDHEN, CDR2 SYDVKM. V lost 6 bases and J lost 6, with 11 bases in between. Here the CDR3 DNA reads TGTGCCAGCAGAACCGAGGGTCCCGGGGAGCTGTTTTTT. Encoded protein: CASRTEGPGELFF.